These 28 T cell receptor beta chains came from one sample sequenced in a study of T cell responses to AZD1222 COVID-19 vaccine. Sequenced by immunoSEQ multiplex PCR; TCRdb stores in-frame clones only, minus some. The data contain about 150,000 clones, approximately 91% of them singletons. Sample: peripheral blood, taken 28 days after the second dose of the MenACWY control vaccine. These receptor sequences come from an adult who received the MenACWY meningococcal vaccine as a control.

The sample holds a few counts of this clone. The chain employs TRBV10-3 and TRBJ1-2, with D possibly matching TRBD1 (5 bases). Trimming left V 4 bases short and J 4 bases short, with 10 bases between. CDR1 and CDR2 from the germline V gene are ENHRY and SYGVKD. The CDR3 length is 13 residues. CDR3 residues: CAISGRDGYGYTF. CDR3 in DNA: TGTGCCATCAGTGGAAGGGACGGCTATGGCTACACCTTC.

This clone has a single count. The chain is built from TRBV15 and TRBJ2-3, with 15 nucleotides matching TRBD2. Looked up from germline, CDR1 is LNHNV and CDR2 is YYDKDF (reference sequence). Losses at the gene ends were 5 bases for V and 10 bases for J; bases not matched to a gene: 7. The CDR3 consists of 15 residues. CDR3 nucleotide sequence: TGTGCCACCAGCCGGGGACTAGCGGGAGGAGCATCGCAGTATTTT. Its protein product is CATSRGLAGGASQYF.

This chain uses TRBV7-2 with TRBJ2-7, with 7 bases matching TRBD2. Germline V gene lookup returns CDR1 SGHTA and CDR2 FQGNSA. The V gene end was trimmed by 3 bases and the J gene end by 0 bases; junction bases not matched to a gene: 2. The CDR3 loop spans 14 amino acids. The CDR3 loop is CASSFGGSSYEQYF. The CDR3 bases are TGTGCCAGCAGCTTTGGCGGGAGCTCCTACGAGCAGTACTTC. The whole variable domain, filled in from reference TRBV7-2 and TRBJ2-7, reads GAGVSQSPSNKVTEKGKDVELRCDPISGHTALYWYRQSLGQGLEFLIYFQGNSAPDKSGLPSDRFSAERTGGSVSTLTIQRTQQEDSAVYLCASSFGGSSYEQYFGPGTRLTVT.

The chain joins TRBV6-2 or TRBV6-3 to TRBJ1-2, with a possible D match to TRBD1 (6 bases). Germline lookup yields CDR1 MNHEY and CDR2 SVGEGT. Trimming stripped 4 bases from V and 5 bases from J, with 14 bases between. The CDR3 has 14 residues. CDR3 residues: CASSSGHSKYGYTF. The CDR3 DNA follows: TGTGCCAGCAGTTCGGGACATTCGAAATATGGCTACACCTTC.

The J gene is TRBJ2-2, the V gene TRBV2, with a weak D call TRBD2 (6 bases). CDR3 length: 14 residues. CDR1 SNHLY and CDR2 FYNNEI come from the germline V gene. Trimming stripped 8 bases from V and 4 bases from J, with 14 bases between. The CDR3 sequence: CASGGAGSTGELFF. The CDR3 bases are TGTGCCAGCGGAGGGGCAGGGAGCACCGGGGAGCTGTTTTTT.

A word on this clone: The same CDR3 arises from other DNA sequences in this sample as well. Here the CDR3 reads CASSRGATNEKLFF. The DNA for the CDR3 is TGTGCCAGCAGCAGGGGGGCAACTAATGAAAAACTGTTTTTT. J is TRBJ1-4 and V is TRBV9; tentatively, D is TRBD1 (6 bases). Germline V lookup: CDR1 SGDLS, CDR2 YYNGEE. CDR3 size: 14 residues. The ends were cut back, 4 bases at V and 0 bases at J, with 7 bases in the middle.

V usage is TRBV5-6 and J usage is TRBJ2-7; no clear D. CDR1 and CDR2 from the germline V gene are SGHDT and YYEEEE. This CDR3 has 16 amino acids. V shed 5 bases and J shed 0 bases, with 18 bases lying between them. Here the CDR3 DNA reads TGTGCCAGCAGTCCCGACACCGACCTGGACTCCTACGAGCAGTACTTC. This encodes CASSPDTDLDSYEQYF.

The chain is built from TRBV12-3 or TRBV12-4 and TRBJ1-2; D is unresolved. The CDR3 totals 11 residues. Trimming removed 5 bases from V and 7 bases from J, with 8 bases in between. DNA for the CDR3: TGTGCCAGCAGTAAGACACGTGGCTACACCTTC. This encodes CASSKTRGYTF.

This clone was picked up one time. V is TRBV5-6 and J is TRBJ1-6; 8 bases line up with TRBD1. V gave up 2 bases and J gave up 10 bases; unmatched junction bases: 5. The CDR3 runs 14 residues. From germline, CDR1 is SGHDT and CDR2 YYEEEE. The CDR3 protein is CASSFRQGRSPLHF. The CDR3 DNA sequence: TGTGCCAGCAGCTTTAGACAGGGGAGGTCACCCCTCCACTTT.

Only a few counts were recorded for this clone. The V call is TRBV15, the J call TRBJ1-2, with 7 nucleotides matching TRBD1. This CDR3 is built from 15 residues. CDR1 LNHNV and CDR2 YYDKDF come from the germline V gene (reference sequence). V lost 0 bases, J lost 4 bases, and 5 bases stayed unmatched. The CDR3 region has the DNA TGTGCCACCAGCAGAGATCAAGGGGGCGGCTATGGCTACACCTTC. It codes for CATSRDQGGGYGYTF.

The CDR3 region has the DNA TGCAGCGTTGAAATGGCCGGGGAGCTGTTTTTT. Protein: CSVEMAGELFF. This chain joins TRBV29-1 and TRBJ2-2; D not resolved. The germline V and J ends were trimmed by 2 bases and 6 bases, with 4 bases remaining between them. Looked up from germline, CDR1 is SQVTM and CDR2 is ANQGSEA. The CDR3 spans 11 residues.

The chain employs TRBV6-1 and TRBJ1-4, with D maybe TRBD1 (5 bases). Germline V lookup: CDR1 MNHNS, CDR2 SASEGT. V shed 3 bases and J shed 6 bases, with 17 bases lying between them. The CDR3 totals 16 residues. The CDR3 bases are TGTGCCAGCAGTGATCCACTAACAGGTTCTGATGAAAAACTGTTTTTT. Translated: CASSDPLTGSDEKLFF.

The chain links TRBV7-9 to TRBJ1-4; TRBD1 aligns across 9 bases. Germline trimming cut 5 bases from V and 6 bases from J; bases unmatched to any gene: 4. The CDR3 totals 14 residues. Germline lookup yields CDR1 SEHNR and CDR2 FQNEAQ (reference sequence). CDR3 DNA sequence: TGTGCCAGCAGCCCTGGGACAGGGTATGAAAAACTGTTTTTT. It yields the protein CASSPGTGYEKLFF. The full variable domain, in which reference TRBV7-9 and TRBJ1-4 provide the parts outside the CDR3, is DTGVSQNPRHKITKRGQNVTFRCDPISEHNRLYWYRQTLGQGPEFLTYFQNEAQLEKSRLLSDRFSAERPKGSFSTLEIQRTEQGDSAMYLCASSPGTGYEKLFFGSGTQLSVL.

This rearrangement joins TRBV18 to TRBJ2-3; the match to TRBD1 covers 9 bases. CDR3 size: 14 residues. Trimming took 7 bases from V and 3 from J; bases not matched to a gene: 5. Germline lookup yields CDR1 KGHSH and CDR2 LQKENI. CDR3 in DNA: TGTGCCAGCTTGGGACAGGGAGGTACAGATACGCAGTATTTT. It is translated as CASLGQGGTDTQYF.

With regard to this clone: The same CDR3 also results from other DNA sequences found in this sample. The rearrangement joins TRBV28 to TRBJ2-5; D perhaps matches TRBD1 (5 bases). Germline CDR1 reads MDHEN; CDR2 reads SYDVKM. CDR3 length: 12 amino acids. Trimming left V 6 bases short and J 3 bases short, with 8 bases between. This CDR3 reads CASRAGKETQYF. CDR3 bases: TGTGCCAGCAGGGCAGGGAAAGAGACCCAGTACTTC.

The sample holds one count of this clone. V gene TRBV13 combines with J gene TRBJ2-5; D is perhaps TRBD1 (5 bases). The germline gives CDR1 PRHDT, CDR2 FYEKMQ (reference sequence). Trimming removed 0 bases at V and 5 bases at J, with 25 bases between. CDR3 length equals 19 residues. This chain's CDR3 is CASSLGILLSVGALETQYF. CDR3 DNA: TGTGCCAGCAGCTTAGGTATCTTATTAAGTGTTGGGGCTTTGGAGACCCAGTACTTC.

This chain joins TRBV3-1 (or the pseudogene TRBV3-2) and TRBJ2-3; TRBD1 is a possible D gene (7 bases). The CDR3 covers 17 residues. Germline V CDR1 and CDR2: LGHDT, YNNKEL (reference sequence). V was pared by 0 bases and J by 2 bases, with 15 bases between. The CDR3: CASSQEAAGGFTDTQYF. Written as DNA, the CDR3 is TGTGCCAGCAGCCAAGAAGCGGCAGGGGGGTTCACAGATACGCAGTATTTT.

The V gene is TRBV10-1, the J gene TRBJ1-4; 7 bases agree with TRBD1. Trimming cost V 7 bases and J 8 bases; bases outside gene matches: 10. Germline V CDR1 and CDR2: WNHNN, SYGVQD (reference sequence). This CDR3 contains 14 residues. CDR3 residues: CASTIQGWGEKLFF. CDR3 DNA: TGCGCCAGCACCATACAGGGGTGGGGAGAAAAACTGTTTTTT.

This rearrangement joins TRBV18 to TRBJ2-5, with no clear D. CDR3 length: 13 amino acids. Germline V CDR1 and CDR2: KGHSH, LQKENI. V was cut by 2 bases and J by 4 bases, with 8 bases left in between. The CDR3 DNA reads TGTGCCAGCTCACCATCCCGCCCAGAGACCCAGTACTTC. This gives the protein CASSPSRPETQYF.

The chain carries TRBV5-8 and TRBJ2-1; 8 bases map to TRBD2. Per the germline V gene, CDR1 is SGHTS and CDR2 is YDEGEE. The junction had 5 bases not matched to a gene; V was cut back by 2 bases and J by 7 bases. The CDR3 extends over 14 amino acids. CDR3 loop: CASSLGGRLNEQFF. The CDR3 DNA is TGTGCCAGCAGCTTAGGCGGGAGGTTAAATGAGCAGTTCTTC.

The CDR3 DNA reads as TGTGCCAGCTCACCACAGGGGGTAATCATGAACACTGAAGCTTTCTTT. Its protein is CASSPQGVIMNTEAFF. The rearrangement uses TRBV18 and TRBJ1-1; D is possibly TRBD1 (6 bases). The CDR3 spans 16 residues. V was shortened by 1 base and J by 0 bases, with 12 bases between the two germline ends. Germline V gene lookup returns CDR1 KGHSH and CDR2 LQKENI. The variable domain in full, completed from reference TRBV18 and TRBJ1-1, reads NAGVMQNPRHLVRRRGQEARLRCSPMKGHSHVYWYRQLPEEGLKFMVYLQKENIIDESGMPKERFSAEFPKEGPSILRIQQVVRGDSAAYFCASSPQGVIMNTEAFFGQGTRLTVV.

This clone has a single count. V usage is TRBV19 and J usage is TRBJ2-7, with 8 bases identical to TRBD1. V lost 5 bases, J lost 0 bases, and 6 bases stayed unmatched. This CDR3 is 15 amino acids long. Per germline, CDR1 LNHDA and CDR2 SQIVND (reference sequence). The CDR3 is CASSLGQGSSYEQYF. For the CDR3, the DNA is TGTGCCAGTAGTCTCGGACAGGGCTCCTCCTACGAGCAGTACTTC.

The rearrangement uses TRBV5-1 and TRBJ1-2; D ambiguous. Germline CDR1 is SGHRS and CDR2 is YFSETQ. The CDR3 sequence is 15 residues long. V was shortened by 0 bases and J by 4 bases, with 13 bases between the two germline ends. The CDR3 nucleotides read TGCGCCAGCAGCTTGGATTCCATGGCGGCCTATGGCTACACCTTC. Its translation: CASSLDSMAAYGYTF.

This chain links TRBV30 with TRBJ2-7; 8 nucleotides line up with TRBD1. This CDR3 spans 15 amino acids. V lost 4 bases and J lost 4; bases outside the gene matches: 12. Germline CDR1 GTSNPN, CDR2 SVGIG (reference sequence). CDR3 nucleotide sequence: TGTGCCTGGACCATGCCCCCGGGACAGGCATACGAGCAGTACTTC. It codes for CAWTMPPGQAYEQYF. The whole variable domain, remainder taken from reference TRBV30 and TRBJ2-7, is SQTIHQWPATLVQPVGSPLSLECTVEGTSNPNLYWYRQAAGRGLQLLFYSVGIGQISSEVPQNLSASRPQDRQFILSSKKLLLSDSGFYLCAWTMPPGQAYEQYFGPGTRLTVT.

This chain connects TRBV28 to TRBJ1-1; 12 bases line up with TRBD1. Germline values: CDR1 MDHEN, CDR2 SYDVKM. The CDR3 runs 16 residues. Germline trimming cut 4 bases from V and 6 bases from J; bases unmatched to any gene: 9. CDR3 in DNA: TGTGCCAGCAGTTCCCGGGACAGGGGGCGAATCTCTGAAGCTTTCTTT. Its protein product is CASSSRDRGRISEAFF.

The rearrangement joins TRBV19 to TRBJ1-4; the D gene is possibly TRBD1 (5 bases). This CDR3 comprises 15 residues. Germline V gene sequence: CDR1 LNHDA, CDR2 SQIVND (reference sequence). Trimming cost V 0 bases and J 8 bases, with 13 bases left between them. CDR3 amino acids: CASSIDAWRGEKLFF. The CDR3 region has the DNA TGTGCCAGTAGTATAGATGCTTGGAGGGGCGAAAAACTGTTTTTT.

The rearrangement links TRBV3-1 (or the pseudogene TRBV3-2) to TRBJ2-7; no reliable D call. The CDR3 consists of 13 residues. Between the trimmed V and J ends, which lost 1 base and 2 bases, there was a span of 6 bases. Germline CDR1 is LGHDT and CDR2 is YNNKEL (reference sequence). In nucleotides, the CDR3 is TGTGCCAGCAGCCAAGGGAGCACCTACGAGCAGTACTTC. It translates to CASSQGSTYEQYF.

The CDR3 DNA reads TGTGCCAGTAGACCCCCAGGGACAGCCTATGGCTACACCTTC. Its translation: CASRPPGTAYGYTF. The chain is built from TRBV19 and TRBJ1-2; 7 bases fit TRBD1. The V gene's germline CDR1 is LNHDA and CDR2 SQIVND (reference sequence). The CDR3 contains 14 residues. The junction had 8 bases not matched to a gene; V was cut back by 6 bases and J by 4 bases. The complete variable domain, with remaining parts taken from reference TRBV19 and TRBJ1-2, reads DGGITQSPKYLFRKEGQNVTLSCEQNLNHDAMYWYRQDPGQGLRLIYYSQIVNDFQKGDIAEGYSVSREKKESFPLTVTSAQKNPTAFYLCASRPPGTAYGYTFGSGTRLTVV.